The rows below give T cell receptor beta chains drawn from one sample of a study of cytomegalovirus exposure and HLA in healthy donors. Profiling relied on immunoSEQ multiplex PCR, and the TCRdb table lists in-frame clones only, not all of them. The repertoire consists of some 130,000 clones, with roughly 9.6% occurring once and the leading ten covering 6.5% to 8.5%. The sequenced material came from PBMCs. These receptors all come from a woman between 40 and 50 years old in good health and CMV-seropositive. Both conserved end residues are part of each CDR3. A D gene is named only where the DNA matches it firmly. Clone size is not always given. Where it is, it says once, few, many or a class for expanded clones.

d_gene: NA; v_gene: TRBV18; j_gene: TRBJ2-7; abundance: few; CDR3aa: CASSQRGRSYEQYF; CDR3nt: TGTGCCAGCTCACAAAGGGGGAGATCCTACGAGCAGTACTTC
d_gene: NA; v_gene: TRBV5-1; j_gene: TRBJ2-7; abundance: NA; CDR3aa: CASAPSGGFYEQYF; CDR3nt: TGCGCCAGCGCCCCCTCCGGGGGTTTCTACGAGCAGTACTTC
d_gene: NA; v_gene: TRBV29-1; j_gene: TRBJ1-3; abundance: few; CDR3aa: CSVRGSGNTIYF; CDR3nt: TGCAGCGTTAGGGGATCTGGAAACACCATATATTTT
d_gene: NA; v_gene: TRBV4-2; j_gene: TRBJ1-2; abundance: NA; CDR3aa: CASSQDSGSGSGYTF; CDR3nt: TGTGCCAGCAGCCAAGATAGCGGATCAGGAAGTGGCTACACCTTC
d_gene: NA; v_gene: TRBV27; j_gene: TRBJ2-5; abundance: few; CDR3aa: CASSLSHRIQETQYF; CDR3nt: TGTGCCAGCAGTTTATCTCACAGAATCCAAGAGACCCAGTACTTC
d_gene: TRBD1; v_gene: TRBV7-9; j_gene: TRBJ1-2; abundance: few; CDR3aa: CASSRGTGRNENYGYTF; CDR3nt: TGTGCCAGCAGCCGAGGGACAGGGAGGAATGAGAACTATGGCTACACCTTC
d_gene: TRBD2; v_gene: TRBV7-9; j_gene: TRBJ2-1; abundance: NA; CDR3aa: CASSLRTSGGDNEQFF; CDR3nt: TGTGCCAGCAGCCTTCGGACTAGCGGGGGGGATAATGAGCAGTTCTTC
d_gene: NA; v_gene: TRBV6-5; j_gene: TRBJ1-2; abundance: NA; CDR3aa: CASTLGRNYGYTF; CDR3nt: TGTGCCAGCACCCTGGGGAGGAACTATGGCTACACCTTC
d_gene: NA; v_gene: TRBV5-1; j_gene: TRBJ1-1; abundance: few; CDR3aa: CASSLAGRGNTEAFF; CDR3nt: TGCGCCAGCAGCTTGGCCGGACGGGGAAACACTGAAGCTTTCTTT
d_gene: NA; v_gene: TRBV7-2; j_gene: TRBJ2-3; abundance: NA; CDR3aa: CASSLNRVGGPQYF; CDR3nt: TGTGCCAGCAGCTTAAATCGGGTCGGGGGGCCGCAGTATTTT
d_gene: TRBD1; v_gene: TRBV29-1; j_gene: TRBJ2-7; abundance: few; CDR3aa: CSVVPTTGVGEQYF; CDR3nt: TGCAGCGTTGTTCCCACGACAGGGGTGGGCGAGCAGTACTTC
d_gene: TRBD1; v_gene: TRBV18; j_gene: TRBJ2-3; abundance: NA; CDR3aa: CASSSTGAGTDTQYF; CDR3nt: TGTGCCAGCTCGTCTACAGGGGCGGGCACAGATACGCAGTATTTT
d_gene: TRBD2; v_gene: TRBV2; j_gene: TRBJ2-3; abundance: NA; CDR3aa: CASSEVGRGARDTQYF; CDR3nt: TGTGCCAGCAGTGAAGTAGGGCGGGGGGCGCGGGATACGCAGTATTTT
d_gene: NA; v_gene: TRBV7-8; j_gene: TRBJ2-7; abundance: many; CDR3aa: CASSFQRGAHYEQYF; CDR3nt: TGTGCCAGCAGCTTTCAACGGGGGGCTCACTACGAGCAGTACTTC
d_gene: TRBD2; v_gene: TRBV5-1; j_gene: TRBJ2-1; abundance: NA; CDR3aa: CASSLEIGLAGNEQFF; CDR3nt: TGCGCCAGCAGCTTGGAAATAGGACTAGCCGGGAATGAGCAGTTCTTC
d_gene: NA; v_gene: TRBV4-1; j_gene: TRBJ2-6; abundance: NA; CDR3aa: CASSQVRQELPSGANVLTF; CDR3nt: TGCGCCAGCAGCCAAGTTAGACAGGAGCTCCCCTCTGGGGCCAACGTCCTGACTTTC
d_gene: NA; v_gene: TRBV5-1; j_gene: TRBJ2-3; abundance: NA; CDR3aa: CASRQDTPTDTQYF; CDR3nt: TGCGCCAGCAGACAGGACACCCCAACAGATACGCAGTATTTT
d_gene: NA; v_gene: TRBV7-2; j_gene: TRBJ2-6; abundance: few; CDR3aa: CASRSDSSGANELTF; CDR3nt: TGTGCCAGCAGGTCTGACAGCTCTGGGGCCAACGAGCTGACTTTC
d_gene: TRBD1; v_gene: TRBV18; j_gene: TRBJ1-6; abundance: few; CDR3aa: CASSPQGAYNSPLHF; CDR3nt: TGTGCCAGCTCACCGCAGGGGGCCTATAATTCACCCCTCCACTTT
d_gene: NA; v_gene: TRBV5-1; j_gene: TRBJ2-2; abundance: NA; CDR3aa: CASSQVPTGELFF; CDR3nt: TGCGCCAGCAGCCAGGTTCCCACCGGGGAGCTGTTTTTT
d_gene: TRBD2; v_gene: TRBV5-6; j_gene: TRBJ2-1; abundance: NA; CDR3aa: CASSLAGGAYREQFF; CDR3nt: TGTGCCAGCAGCCTAGCGGGGGGCGCCTATCGGGAGCAGTTCTTC
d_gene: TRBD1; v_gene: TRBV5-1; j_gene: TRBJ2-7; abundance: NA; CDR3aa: CASSGQGPYEQYF; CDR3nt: TGCGCCAGCAGTGGACAGGGCCCCTACGAGCAGTACTTC
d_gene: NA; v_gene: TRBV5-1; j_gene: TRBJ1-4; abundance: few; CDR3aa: CASSLVGGFTEKLFF; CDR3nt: TGCGCCAGCAGCTTGGTAGGGGGATTTACGGAAAAACTGTTTTTT
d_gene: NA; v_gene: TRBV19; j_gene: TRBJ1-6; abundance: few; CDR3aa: CASSIARGGNSPLHF; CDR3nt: TGTGCCAGTAGTATTGCCAGGGGCGGTAATTCACCCCTCCACTTT
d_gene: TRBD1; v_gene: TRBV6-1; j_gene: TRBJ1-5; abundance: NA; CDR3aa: CASSEAGTGYQPQHF; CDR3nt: TGTGCCAGCAGTGAAGCGGGGACAGGTTATCAGCCCCAGCATTTT
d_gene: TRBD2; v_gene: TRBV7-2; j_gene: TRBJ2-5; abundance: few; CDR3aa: CASSTYPGLAGVETQYF; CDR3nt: TGTGCCAGCAGCACTTATCCGGGGCTAGCGGGGGTGGAGACCCAGTACTTC
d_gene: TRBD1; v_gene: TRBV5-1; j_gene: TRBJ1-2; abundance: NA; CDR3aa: CASSPTGVSVVSYGYTF; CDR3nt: TGCGCCAGCAGCCCGACAGGGGTTTCGGTTGTGTCCTATGGCTACACCTTC